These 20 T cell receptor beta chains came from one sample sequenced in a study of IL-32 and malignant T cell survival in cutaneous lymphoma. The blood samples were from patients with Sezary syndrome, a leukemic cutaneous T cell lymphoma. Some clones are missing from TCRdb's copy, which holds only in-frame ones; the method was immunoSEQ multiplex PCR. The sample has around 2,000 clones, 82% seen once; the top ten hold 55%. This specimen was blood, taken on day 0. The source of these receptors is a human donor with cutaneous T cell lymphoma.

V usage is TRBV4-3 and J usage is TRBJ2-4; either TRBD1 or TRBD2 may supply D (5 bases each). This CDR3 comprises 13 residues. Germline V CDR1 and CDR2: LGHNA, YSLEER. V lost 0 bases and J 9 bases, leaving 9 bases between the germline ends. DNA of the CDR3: TGCGCCAGCAGCCAAGATAGGGGACCCATTCAGTACTTC. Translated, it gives CASSQDRGPIQYF.

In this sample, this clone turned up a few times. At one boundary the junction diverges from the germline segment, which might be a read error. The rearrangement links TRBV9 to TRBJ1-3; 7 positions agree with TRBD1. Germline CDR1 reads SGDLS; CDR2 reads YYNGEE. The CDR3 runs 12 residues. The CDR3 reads CASSVEPGQERF. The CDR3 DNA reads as TGTGCCAGCAGCGTAGAACCAGGACAGGAGAGATTT.

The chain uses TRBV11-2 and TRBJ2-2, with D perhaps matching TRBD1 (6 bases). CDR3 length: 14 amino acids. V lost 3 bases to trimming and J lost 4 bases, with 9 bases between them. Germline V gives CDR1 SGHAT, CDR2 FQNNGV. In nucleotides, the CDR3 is TGTGCCAGCAGCTTGGGGGCACCCACCGGGGAGCTGTTTTTT. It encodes CASSLGAPTGELFF.

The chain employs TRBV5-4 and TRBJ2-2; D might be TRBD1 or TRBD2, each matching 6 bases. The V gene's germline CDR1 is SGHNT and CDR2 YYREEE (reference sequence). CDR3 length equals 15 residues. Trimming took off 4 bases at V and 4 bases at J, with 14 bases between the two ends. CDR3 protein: CASSAEEGGTGELFF. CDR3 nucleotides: TGTGCCAGCAGCGCCGAAGAGGGGGGCACCGGGGAGCTGTTTTTT.

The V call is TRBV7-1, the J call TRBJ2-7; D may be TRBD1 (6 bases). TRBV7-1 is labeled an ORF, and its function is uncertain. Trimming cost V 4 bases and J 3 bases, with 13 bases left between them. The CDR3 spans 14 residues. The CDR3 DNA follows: TGTGCCAGCAGCTTCGGACAGTTCTACTACGAGCAGTACTTC. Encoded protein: CASSFGQFYYEQYF.

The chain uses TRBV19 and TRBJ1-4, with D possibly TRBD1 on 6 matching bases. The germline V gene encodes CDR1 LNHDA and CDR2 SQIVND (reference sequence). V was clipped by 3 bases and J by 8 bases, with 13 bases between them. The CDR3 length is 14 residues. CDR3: CASSILGTPEKLFF. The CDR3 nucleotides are TGTGCCAGTAGTATCCTCGGGACACCCGAAAAACTGTTTTTT. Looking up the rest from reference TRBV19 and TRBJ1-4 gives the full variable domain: DGGITQSPKYLFRKEGQNVTLSCEQNLNHDAMYWYRQDPGQGLRLIYYSQIVNDFQKGDIAEGYSVSREKKESFPLTVTSAQKNPTAFYLCASSILGTPEKLFFGSGTQLSVL.

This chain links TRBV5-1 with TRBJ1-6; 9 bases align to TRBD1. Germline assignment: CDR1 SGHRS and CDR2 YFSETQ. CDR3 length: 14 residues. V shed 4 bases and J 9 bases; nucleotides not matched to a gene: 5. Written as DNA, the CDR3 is TGCGCCAGCAGCGAGGACAGGGGTACTTCACCCCTCCACTTT. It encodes CASSEDRGTSPLHF.

The CDR3 DNA follows: TGTGCCAGCAGTTACTCTGGGACAGGGGGAGAGACCCAGTACTTC. It is translated as CASSYSGTGGETQYF. The rearrangement joins TRBV6-5 to TRBJ2-5; TRBD1 matches 11 bases. After removal of 0 bases from V and 4 bases from J, the junction contained 1 base not matched to a gene. The CDR3 runs 15 residues. Germline CDR1 is MNHEY and CDR2 is SVGAGI.

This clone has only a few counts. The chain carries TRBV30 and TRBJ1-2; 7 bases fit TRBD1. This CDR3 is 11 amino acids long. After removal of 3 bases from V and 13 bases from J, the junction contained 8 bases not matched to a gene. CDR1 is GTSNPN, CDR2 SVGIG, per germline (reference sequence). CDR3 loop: CAWSTGEFSTF. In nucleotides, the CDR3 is TGTGCCTGGAGCACAGGGGAATTCTCCACCTTC.

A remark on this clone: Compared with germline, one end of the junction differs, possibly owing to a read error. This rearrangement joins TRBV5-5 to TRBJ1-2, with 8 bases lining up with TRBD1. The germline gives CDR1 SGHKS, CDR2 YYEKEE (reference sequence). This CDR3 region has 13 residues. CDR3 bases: TGCGCCAGCAGCCATCGGACAGGGCGGGAGTGCACCTTC. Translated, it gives CASSHRTGRECTF.

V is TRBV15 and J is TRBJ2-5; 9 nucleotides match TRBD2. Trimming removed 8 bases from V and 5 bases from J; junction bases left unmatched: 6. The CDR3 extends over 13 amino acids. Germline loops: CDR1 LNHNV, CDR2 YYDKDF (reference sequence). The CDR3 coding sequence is TGTGCCACCTCCGACCTAGCGGGGGAGACCCAGTACTTC. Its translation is CATSDLAGETQYF.

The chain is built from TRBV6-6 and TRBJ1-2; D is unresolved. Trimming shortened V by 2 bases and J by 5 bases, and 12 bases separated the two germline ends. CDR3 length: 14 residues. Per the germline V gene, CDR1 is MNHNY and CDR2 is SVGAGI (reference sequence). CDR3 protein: CASSYATGRYGYTF. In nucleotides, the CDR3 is TGTGCCAGCAGTTACGCCACCGGGAGATATGGCTACACCTTC.

The CDR3 loop is CASSAGGYTEAFF. The CDR3 region has the DNA TGTGCCAGCAGCGCAGGGGGTTACACTGAAGCTTTCTTT. This chain connects TRBV7-9 to TRBJ1-1, with 7 bases identical to TRBD1. The CDR3 is made up of 13 amino acids. V was pared by 5 bases and J by 3 bases, with 3 bases of the junction left unmatched. The germline V gene encodes CDR1 SEHNR and CDR2 FQNEAQ (reference sequence).

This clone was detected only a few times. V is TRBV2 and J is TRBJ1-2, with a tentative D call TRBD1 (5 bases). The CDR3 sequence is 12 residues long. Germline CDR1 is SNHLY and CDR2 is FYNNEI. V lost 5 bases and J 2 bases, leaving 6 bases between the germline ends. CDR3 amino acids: CASSHRNYGYTF. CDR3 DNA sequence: TGTGCCAGCAGTCACAGGAACTATGGCTACACCTTC.

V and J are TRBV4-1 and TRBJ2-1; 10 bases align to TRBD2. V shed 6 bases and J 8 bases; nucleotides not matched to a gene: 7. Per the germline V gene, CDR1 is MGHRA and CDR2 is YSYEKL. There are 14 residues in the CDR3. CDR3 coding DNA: TGCGCCAGCAGTCACAGCGGGAGGGCCGATGAGCAGTTCTTC. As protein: CASSHSGRADEQFF.

DNA for the CDR3: TGTGCCAGTAGTATAGCCGCCGGGACACGGGTTTCAAACACCGGGGAGCTGTTTTTT. This translates into CASSIAAGTRVSNTGELFF. This chain connects TRBV19 to TRBJ2-2; D possibly corresponds to TRBD1 (6 bases). The V end lost 1 base, the J end lost 2 bases, and 20 bases lay between the germline ends. Germline loops: CDR1 LNHDA, CDR2 SQIVND (reference sequence). The CDR3 has 19 residues. The full variable domain, in which reference TRBV19 and TRBJ2-2 provide the parts outside the CDR3, is DGGITQSPKYLFRKEGQNVTLSCEQNLNHDAMYWYRQDPGQGLRLIYYSQIVNDFQKGDIAEGYSVSREKKESFPLTVTSAQKNPTAFYLCASSIAAGTRVSNTGELFFGEGSRLTVL.

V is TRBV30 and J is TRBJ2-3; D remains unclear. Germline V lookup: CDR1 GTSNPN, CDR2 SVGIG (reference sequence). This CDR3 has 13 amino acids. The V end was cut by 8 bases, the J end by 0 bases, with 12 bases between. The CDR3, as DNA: TGTGCCGTGGCTTTCGAGAGCACAGATACGCAGTATTTT. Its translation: CAVAFESTDTQYF.

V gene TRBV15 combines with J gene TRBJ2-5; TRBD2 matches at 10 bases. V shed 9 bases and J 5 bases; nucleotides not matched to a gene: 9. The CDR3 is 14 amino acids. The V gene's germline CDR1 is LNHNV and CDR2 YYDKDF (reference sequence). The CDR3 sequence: CATRGPSGSETQYF. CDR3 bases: TGTGCCACTCGCGGGCCTAGCGGGAGTGAGACCCAGTACTTC.

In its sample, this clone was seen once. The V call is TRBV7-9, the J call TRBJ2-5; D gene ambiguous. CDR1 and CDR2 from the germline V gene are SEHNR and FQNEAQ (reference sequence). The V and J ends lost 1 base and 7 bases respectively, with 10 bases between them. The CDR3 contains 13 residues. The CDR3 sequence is CASSLGQRGTQYF. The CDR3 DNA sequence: TGTGCCAGCAGCTTAGGCCAAAGAGGGACCCAGTACTTC.

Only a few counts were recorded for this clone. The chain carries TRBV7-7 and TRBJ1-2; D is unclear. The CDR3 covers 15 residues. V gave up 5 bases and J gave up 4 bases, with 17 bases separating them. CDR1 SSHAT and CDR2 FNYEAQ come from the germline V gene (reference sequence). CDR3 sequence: CASSLSCRKTYGYTF. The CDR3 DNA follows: TGTGCCAGCAGCCTTTCATGCCGAAAGACCTATGGCTACACCTTC.